The following is a TCR beta chain sequence with its context. A few counts support this clone. Its cognate antigen has yet to be identified. Per-base quality was not reported, and no clone a single base away is much larger than it. There are 15 amino acids in the CDR3, from cysteine to phenylalanine inclusive. Here the CDR3 DNA is all that survives: 45 bases in frame from base 1. The germline V gene sets CDR1 to SGHRS and CDR2 to YFSETQ. Deletion took 6 bases off V and 6 bases off J, with a span of 16 bases between the germline ends. The cohort comprised fewer than 700 healthy bone marrow donors. Cohort members were all nominally healthy when sampled, although unrecorded immune exposures were likely present. The donor tested CMV seropositive, placing the donor among the 289 seropositive members of the cohort. A peripheral blood sample was provided by each donor, and peripheral blood mononuclear cells were used for TCR beta sequencing. Genomic DNA extraction from the blood cell samples was performed with the Qiagen DNeasy Blood Extraction Kit.

This specimen belongs to a study of cytomegalovirus exposure and HLA in healthy donors (dated by TCRdb to about 2017). Looking at the study overall: An earlier analysis of several hundred of the donors reported 250 to 300 Gb of sequence data and 117 million unique TCR beta sequences obtained from about 180 million T cells. Around 320 gigabases of sequencing data and 70 million to 100 million unique TCR sequences were included in an early release covering 550 to 800 HLA-typed donors. The genetic ancestry cluster associated with self-reported Caucasian donors included around 76% of the 300 to 450 genotyped donors. The study was designed to test whether signatures of past pathogen exposure could be identified by cataloging public T cell receptors. The T cell repertoires of 700 or so subjects were profiled by immunosequencing and related to cytomegalovirus serostatus. Besides the first cohort of 500 to 700 subjects, a separate validation cohort made up of around 120 different subjects was used. To predict cytomegalovirus infection status, the study brought together high-throughput TCR immunosequencing, statistical association of individual TCRs with disease status, and machine learning. In a later analysis, previously published TCR beta repertoires from more than 500 donors were re-analyzed and high-resolution HLA genotyping was added so that TCR occurrence patterns could be studied. The later analysis used no new phenotypic data to find candidate immune exposures, relying instead on TCR beta sequences and their occurrence across donors. To decide whether each TCR beta V gene segment behaved as functional or pseudogenic, an earlier analysis of approximately 600 of the donors relied on high-throughput TCR beta sequencing. Alongside the repertoire data, information on donor age, sex, ethnicity and CMV serostatus was compiled. Genome-wide SNP genotypes for about 55% of the 666 donors were used in a later genetic analysis, which treated that subset as a discovery cohort. Every discovery cohort repertoire had been produced on one sequencing platform. Both class I and class II loci were covered by HLA typing, at four-digit resolution. Typing coverage varied by locus: 629-630 donors for A, B, C, DRB1 and DQB1; roughly 560 for DQA1; about 600 for DPA1; 450 to 480 for DPB1. Five DR-DQ haplotypes were handled as single units for association and clustering, since linkage in the cohort was strong. On average, roughly 200,000 unique TCR beta nucleotide sequences were sequenced per donor among 300 to 500 genotyped donors of the cohort, with about 17% of those sequences being non-productive.

Library preparation used the immunoSEQ multiplex PCR assay. The multiplex PCR relied on a mix of 60 forward primers for TCR Vbeta segments and 13 reverse primers for TCR Jbeta segments. Amplification of the CDR3 region of rearranged TCR beta genes was performed with a multiplex PCR assay on genomic DNA. The amplified TCR beta libraries were sequenced on the Illumina HiSeq System as 87-base-pair reads. As for the original processing: Across the 700 or so repertoires, a later analysis counted 78 million or so unique TCR beta chains, roughly 11 million of which were shared by at least two donors. Raw reads were error-corrected and collapsed into unique sequences by a nearest-neighbor algorithm in which closely related sequences were merged to remove PCR and sequencing errors. Alignment of CDR3 sequences to IMGT reference sequences was used to assign V, D and J gene segments. Each retained sequence needed at least a six-nucleotide match to both a V gene segment and a J gene segment. Rearrangements were called productive when the CDR3 lacked stop codons and stayed in frame with V and J; all others were non-productive. Following IMGT convention, CDR3 was defined as the stretch from the second conserved V-encoded cysteine to the conserved J-encoded phenylalanine. Sequences without an unambiguous match to a single V gene segment were excluded from the earlier analysis of a few hundred of the donors. An earlier analysis of some 610 of the donors called V segments functional above 56.7% productive rearrangements and segregating when the between-donor standard deviation exceeded 5%. To diagnose cytomegalovirus status from the catalog of TCR beta chain sequences, a statistical classification framework was built. In a later analysis, V and J genes were assigned by comparing TCR nucleotide sequences against IMGT/GENE-DB human TR gene sequences. Using the TCRdist pipeline, a later analysis assigned CDR3 sequences along with most-parsimonious VDJ recombination scenarios. In a later analysis, each TCR beta chain was defined by its CDR3 amino acid sequence together with its V-gene family, and reads without a unique V-gene family were excluded. In a later analysis, some 600 highly shared, low-generation-probability nucleotide sequences were removed to address suspected cross-contamination and a sequencing artifact. For each public chain, a later analysis derived a clonal expansion index from normalized ranks of inferred template counts within each repertoire. A later analysis computed generation probabilities with a VDJ recombination model fitted to out-of-frame rearrangements, and checked the results against IGoR. Hypergeometric tests were used in a later analysis to score TCR-TCR, TCR-HLA and TCR-CMV co-occurrence, with a repertoire-size bias correction applied to the TCR pairs. A later analysis estimated false discovery rates by permuting HLA or CMV assignments 20 times. In a later analysis, co-occurring TCRs were grouped using DBSCAN, with TCRdist sequence similarity added in when clustering inside HLA-allele-positive subsets. Repertoires with fewer than 30,000 or more than 120,000 public chains, plus five repertoires with anomalous nucleotide sharing, were excluded from co-occurrence clustering. Entries here come from immuneACCESS through TCRdb and include only in-frame sequences with V and J called. Some clones fail to appear in such tables; in the studies checked, an unresolved V gene covers under half of the shortfall, and the cause of the remainder is unknown. V, J and clone size reflect that table, while D and trimming were determined from the DNA. This sample has roughly 97,000 clones in its table, and over 9.5% of those were observed once. The ten largest clones represent about 5.7% of the sample.

Study-wide findings and limitations: An association between a missense DCLRE1C variant and V-gene and J-gene trimming of TCR beta chains was found in a later genetic analysis and replicated in an independent cohort. Most TCR sequences were seen in very few donors, while some public TCRs were found in many individuals. When HLA alleles, especially DR and DQ, strongly co-occurred, attributing TCR associations to individual alleles was difficult. A further reported finding was that TCR beta sequences accurately predicted the HLA-A and HLA-B alleles for most subjects in the first cohort. In this cohort, only TCR beta chains were sequenced, and detectable features were limited by the absence of alpha or paired-chain data. Cytomegalovirus status was reported to be diagnosed by the classifier with high specificity and sensitivity in both the original and validation cohorts. In the study, some 160 TCR beta chains were listed as associated with cytomegalovirus. A later genetic analysis reported fewer N-insertions in productive TCRs among donors in an Asian-associated ancestry cluster than the roughly 620-donor mean. Because counts were too low, 15 to 20 rarely observed V segments, including chromosome 9 orphons, were excluded from the earlier analysis of 587 of the donors. In a later analysis, HLA-associated TCR beta chains were found to be more clonally expanded and to have lower generation probabilities than equally common non-associated chains. It was suggested by the authors that the approach could potentially be generalized to other disease states and immunological phenotypes. Specific HLA alleles were associated with 15,000 to 20,000 TCR beta sequences at a false discovery rate of 0.05 in a later analysis. Sequencing depth was assumed to be roughly uniform across donors in the presence/absence analyses, though that assumption may not hold. A later analysis reported that several top co-occurrence clusters appeared linked to parvovirus B19, influenza, CMV and Epstein-Barr virus. The only immune exposure information available for the cohort was CMV serostatus. Correlated functional status among segregating V segments might reflect linkage disequilibrium, but an unknown experimental factor could not be ruled out. Most CMV-associated TCR beta chains appeared to be HLA-restricted in a later analysis, and the HLA associations seemed to be driven largely by CMV exposure. A few of the identified cytomegalovirus-associated TCR beta chains were confirmed in vitro to be specific for cytomegalovirus antigens. An earlier analysis of 587 of the donors showed that most TCR beta V segments appeared in productive rearrangements either about 87% or about 30% of the time, which broadly matched IMGT annotations. The 87-base-pair reads could not distinguish some IMGT-functional V segments, including TRBV6-2 and TRBV6-3, so those segments were excluded. A cluster of highly shared sequence variants was judged likely to represent a technical artifact of the sequencing pipeline. Because some donors lacked HLA typing at each locus, the association tests relied only on the typed subset. According to a later analysis, TCR association rates differed among HLA loci, with DRB1 alleles showing the most associated TCRs and HLA-C alleles showing the fewest.

The chain couples TRBV5-1 to TRBJ1-6, and perhaps TRBD1 as D gene, on 6 matching bases. Sequencing input: PBMCs. The source is a man aged 35 to 55 in good health and CMV-seropositive. This receptor has the CDR3 CASKQTARGNSPLHF. Read as DNA, the sequence is TGCGCCAGCAAACAGACCGCCAGGGGTAATTCACCCCTCCACTTT.